This T cell receptor beta chain was recovered during a study of blood T cell repertoires in COVID-19. Study context: From T cells, B-cell-depleted T cells, or PBMCs came the material, which was cDNA or gDNA.

Data came from immunoSEQ multiplex PCR; TCRdb stores just in-frame clones and leaves some out. Of approximately 53,000 clones listed, roughly nine tenths are singletons. This TCR was sampled from a human donor in a cohort sampled during active COVID-19. Material for sequencing was peripheral blood.

DNA for the CDR3: TGTGCCAGCAGCTTAACCCCGACTAGCGGGAGTTACAATGAGCAGTTCTTC. Translated: CASSLTPTSGSYNEQFF. This sequence joins TRBV7-3 and TRBJ2-1; 12 bases line up with TRBD2. CDR3 length equals 17 residues. The V and J ends lost 0 bases and 4 bases, in that order; junction bases with no gene match: 4. Germline CDR1 SGHTA, CDR2 FQGTGA.